This T cell receptor (beta chain) stems from a study of technical replicates of blood from a handful of donors. The repertoire was sequenced with immunoSEQ multiplex PCR; TCRdb's copy has only in-frame clones and lacks some. The data hold 50,000 to 80,000 clones, with roughly 90% observed a single time. V lost 1 base and J lost 2; bases outside the gene matches: 3. Germline V gene sequence: CDR1 SEHNR, CDR2 FQNEAQ (reference sequence). The CDR3 is made up of 15 amino acids. The chain employs TRBV7-9 and TRBJ1-2, with TRBD1 identical over 8 bases. Specimen: PBMCs. The TCR was taken from a human donor in good health. Some clones in this sample may be carry-over from other donors' samples. The CDR3 region is CASSLGRQGNYGYTF. CDR3 bases: TGTGCCAGCAGCTTAGGGAGACAGGGGAACTATGGCTACACCTTC.